This T cell receptor (beta chain) was sequenced in a study of technical replicates of blood from a handful of donors. Profiled with immunoSEQ multiplex PCR; TCRdb holds only in-frame clones, not every one. The table shows roughly 70,000 clones, with 85% to 95% occurring only once. This CDR3 contains 16 residues. Germline-derived CDR1 and CDR2 are SGHTA and FQGTGA. Trimming took off 0 bases at V and 7 bases at J, with 17 bases between the two ends. V and J are TRBV7-3 and TRBJ2-3; no firm D call. The sequenced sample consisted of T cells isolated from PBMCs. The receptor comes from a human donor in good health. DNA for the CDR3: TGTGCCAGCAGCTTAACGCCAGCGTATGCGTTGAATACGCAGTATTTT. Its protein is CASSLTPAYALNTQYF.